This T cell receptor (beta chain) was captured by sequencing in a study of control samples from healthy donors and cancer patients. Sequencing used immunoSEQ multiplex PCR; TCRdb keeps in-frame clones, though not all of them. The sample carries some 120,000 clones, around 87% recorded once. Germline-derived CDR1 and CDR2 are SGHTA and FQGNSA. This CDR3 comprises 13 residues. The V end was cut by 6 bases, the J end by 12 bases, with 20 bases between. Specimen: blood. This chain uses TRBV7-2 with TRBJ1-2, with D perhaps matching TRBD1 (5 bases). This receptor was identified in a man between 60 and 75 years old in good health. This CDR3 reads CASREGMTESDTF. The CDR3 nucleotides read TGTGCCAGCAGGGAGGGGATGACAGAGTCAGACACCTTC.